This section outlines one T cell receptor (beta chain) sequence together with its context. The antigen is unknown. These data come from a study of T cell responses to AZD1222 COVID-19 vaccine. Study-level points and caveats: Across the whole spike, CD4 TCRs peaked at regions 160-218 and 743-854. Samples come after the peak T cell response, not at day 14.

Clones were sequenced by immunoSEQ multiplex PCR, and TCRdb holds only the in-frame ones, with some missing. The sample yields 160,000 or so clones, about 91% seen once. The sequence was collected from an adult who received the AZD1222 COVID-19 vaccine. The sequenced sample was peripheral blood, obtained 28 days after the second AZD1222 dose.

For the CDR3, the DNA is TGTGCCAGCAGCTTAGGCCTTGGGACAGGGGGCTTCGGGGAGCTGTTTTTT. Encoded protein: CASSLGLGTGGFGELFF. The chain links TRBV13 to TRBJ2-2; 12 positions match TRBD1. V trimming: 0 bases; J trimming: 7 bases; junction bases outside the gene matches: 6. The germline V gene has CDR1 PRHDT and CDR2 FYEKMQ (reference sequence). The length of the CDR3 is 17 residues.